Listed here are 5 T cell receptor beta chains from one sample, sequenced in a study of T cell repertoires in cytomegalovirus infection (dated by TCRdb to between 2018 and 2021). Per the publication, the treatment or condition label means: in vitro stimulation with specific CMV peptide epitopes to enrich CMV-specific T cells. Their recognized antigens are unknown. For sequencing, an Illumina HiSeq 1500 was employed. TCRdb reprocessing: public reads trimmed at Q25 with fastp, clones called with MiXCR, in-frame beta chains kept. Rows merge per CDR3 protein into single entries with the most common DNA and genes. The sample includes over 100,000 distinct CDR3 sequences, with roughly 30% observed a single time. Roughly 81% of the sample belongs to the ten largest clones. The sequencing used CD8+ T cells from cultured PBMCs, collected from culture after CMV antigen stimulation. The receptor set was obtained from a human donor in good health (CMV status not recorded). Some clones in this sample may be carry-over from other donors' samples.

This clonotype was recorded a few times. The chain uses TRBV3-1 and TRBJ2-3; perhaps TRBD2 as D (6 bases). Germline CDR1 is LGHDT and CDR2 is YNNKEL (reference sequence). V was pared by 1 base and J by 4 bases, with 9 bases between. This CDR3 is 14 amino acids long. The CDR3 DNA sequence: TGTGCCAGCAGCCAAGGGTCGGGGGCAGATACGCAGTATTTT. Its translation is CASSQGSGADTQYF.

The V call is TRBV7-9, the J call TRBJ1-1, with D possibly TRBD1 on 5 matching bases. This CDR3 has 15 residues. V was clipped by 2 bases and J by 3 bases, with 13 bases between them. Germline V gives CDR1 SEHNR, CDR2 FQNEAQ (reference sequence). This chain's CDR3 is CASSLLKGYDTEAFF. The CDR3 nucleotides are TGTGCCAGCAGCTTACTCAAGGGGTATGACACTGAAGCTTTCTTT.

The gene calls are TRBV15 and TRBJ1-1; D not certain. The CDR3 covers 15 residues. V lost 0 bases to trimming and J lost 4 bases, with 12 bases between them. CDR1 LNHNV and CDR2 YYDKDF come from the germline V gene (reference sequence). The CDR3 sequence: CATSRDVGEGTEAFF. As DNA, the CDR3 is TGTGCCACCAGCAGAGATGTGGGCGAAGGCACTGAAGCTTTCTTT.

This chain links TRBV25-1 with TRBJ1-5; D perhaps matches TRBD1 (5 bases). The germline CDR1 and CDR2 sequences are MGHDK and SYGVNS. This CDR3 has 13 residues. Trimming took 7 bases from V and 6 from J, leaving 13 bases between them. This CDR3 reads CASTAGIGQPQHF. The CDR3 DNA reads TGTGCCAGCACAGCAGGGATAGGTCAGCCCCAGCATTTT.

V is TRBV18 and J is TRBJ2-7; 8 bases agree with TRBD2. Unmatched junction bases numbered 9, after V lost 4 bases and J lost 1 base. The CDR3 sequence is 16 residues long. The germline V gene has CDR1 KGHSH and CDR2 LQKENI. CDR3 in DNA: TGTGCCAGCTCACGTCCCGGGGGGGCCGTTTCCTACGAGCAGTACTTC. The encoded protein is CASSRPGGAVSYEQYF.